Described below is a single T cell receptor (beta chain) sequence and its context. This specimen belongs to a study of blood T cell repertoires in COVID-19. TCRdb's table, derived via immunoSEQ multiplex PCR, lists solely in-frame clones and lacks some. The sample consists of tens of thousands of clones, 93% of them appearing once. The CDR3 loop spans 16 amino acids. Germline trimming cut 4 bases from V and 6 bases from J; bases unmatched to any gene: 5. CDR1 SEHNR and CDR2 FQNEAQ come from the germline V gene (reference sequence). The gene calls are TRBV7-9 and TRBJ2-2; TRBD2 matches 13 bases. Input material: peripheral blood. This TCR derives from a man aged 70 or older with active COVID-19. CDR3 region: CASSSRLAGGSGELFF. As DNA, the CDR3 is TGTGCCAGCAGCTCACGACTAGCGGGGGGTTCCGGGGAGCTGTTTTTT.